This T cell receptor (beta chain) was profiled in a study of early T cells in non-severe SARS-CoV-2 infection. Study context: Sequenced material consisted of bulk RNA (from unsorted whole blood), and chains were unpaired. Points from the study as a whole: Matches to VDJdb favored anti-spike CD8 responses and missed private and CD4 specificities.

Individual cDNA molecules were tagged with unique molecular identifiers. Via MiXCR, TCRdb re-called the 5' RACE reads, giving one row per CDR3 protein. The sample yields about 83,000 distinct CDR3 sequences, 9% to 15% seen once. CDR1 and CDR2 from the germline V gene are ENHRY and SYGVKD. With V trimmed by 2 bases and J by 6 bases, 3 bases remained unmatched. The CDR3 has 13 amino acids. Comment on this clonotype: Its antigen is undetermined.

The chain has TRBV10-3 and TRBJ1-2, with TRBD1 identical over 7 bases. Specimen: whole blood. The source of this sequence is an adult who was a healthcare worker with PCR-confirmed SARS-CoV-2 infection or an uninfected control (not recorded which). In DNA form, the CDR3 reads TGTGCCATCAGTGAGGGACAGGAGAATGGCTACACCTTC. It specifies CAISEGQENGYTF.